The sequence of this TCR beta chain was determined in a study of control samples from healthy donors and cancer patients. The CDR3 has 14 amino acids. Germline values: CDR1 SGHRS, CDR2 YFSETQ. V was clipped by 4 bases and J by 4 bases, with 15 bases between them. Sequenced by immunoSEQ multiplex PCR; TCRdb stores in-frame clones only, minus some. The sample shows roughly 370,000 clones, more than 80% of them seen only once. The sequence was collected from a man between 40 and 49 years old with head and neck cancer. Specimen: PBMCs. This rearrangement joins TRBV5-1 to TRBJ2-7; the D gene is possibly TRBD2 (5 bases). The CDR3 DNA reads TGCGCCAGCAGCGGAACTAGTGCCGAGTACGAGCAGTACTTC. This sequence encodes CASSGTSAEYEQYF.